The clone carrying this TCR beta chain occurred once. Its antigen is not known. This record comes from a study of T cell responses to AZD1222 COVID-19 vaccine. Whole-study results and caveats: Repertoire sampling occurred only after the peak T cell response. Clonal diversity was possibly underestimated, and white British individuals and females predominated among donors. Two doses of AZD1222 preceded a rise in Spike-specific TCR breadth and depth.

CDR3 length: 15 residues. CDR1 is SGHRS and CDR2 is YFSETQ in the germline V gene. V was clipped by 4 bases and J by 6 bases; unmatched bases: 8. Only in-frame clones appear in the TCRdb table, and some are missing; sequencing was by immunoSEQ multiplex PCR. This sample has some 150,000 clones, with roughly 90% found just once. Samples with a second dose at about 4 or about 12 weeks were pooled together. The specimen comprised peripheral blood, sampled 28 days after the second AZD1222 dose. This sequence originates from an adult who received the AZD1222 COVID-19 vaccine. The rearrangement uses TRBV5-1 and TRBJ2-3; TRBD1 aligns across 10 bases. CDR3 residues: CASSPETGGRDTQYF. In DNA form, the CDR3 reads TGCGCCAGCAGCCCCGAGACAGGGGGCCGTGATACGCAGTATTTT.